A selection of T cell receptor beta chains follows, all from one sample in a study of control samples from healthy donors and cancer patients. TCRdb keeps only in-frame clones here, not all; method: immunoSEQ multiplex PCR. The table shows 95,000 to 150,000 clones, with approximately 93% occurring only once. Sample: blood. The origin of the receptors is a woman between 18 and 30 years old in good health. CDR3s include the opening cysteine and the closing phenylalanine or tryptophan. Fields, in order: D gene, V gene, CDR3 protein. A D gene is named only where the DNA matches it firmly.

>NA|TRBV5-1
CASSLAGRRENEQFF
>NA|TRBV7-8
CASSLGFSGANVLTF
>NA|TRBV28
CASSKKYRVYSNQPQHF
>NA|TRBV5-6
CASSFRSTGGNQPQHF
>TRBD1|TRBV27
CASRWGQGAYEQYF
>TRBD1|TRBV2
CASEEAGGLSQPQHF
>TRBD1|TRBV28
CASKQGQGKKGYRQETQYF
>NA|TRBV29-1
CSSSSAARSEAFF
>NA|TRBV30
CASHSQYGAFF
>TRBD1|TRBV4-3
CASSQTTGGSYGYTF
>TRBD1|TRBV4-1
CASSRNAQNLGQGLTMGYTF
>NA|TRBV7-2
CASSLTTNSPLHF
>NA|TRBV5-1
CASRGGKMEAFF
>TRBD1|TRBV24-1
CATSDSDRVGSYGYTF
>NA|TRBV19
CASSISHPNTEAFF
>TRBD2|TRBV7-2
CASSLGTSGLIEQYF
>TRBD2|TRBV2
CASSARDSGEQFF
>TRBD1|TRBV28
CASSSKGQGAGGFLNEQFF
>NA|TRBV4-3
CASSQDRPGDQPQHF
>NA|TRBV9
CASSPRLEQETQYF
>TRBD1|TRBV27
CASSLGQVANTGELFF
>NA|TRBV28
CASSSLRGSGSYEQYF
>TRBD1|TRBV7-2
CASSLGGQGNTGELFF
>NA|TRBV10-3
CAISDWGREQYF
>NA|TRBV21-1
CASSRAYPFYEQYF
>NA|TRBV5-1
CASSPRQVNEQFF
>TRBD1|TRBV18
CASRTGGDSFPLHF
>NA|TRBV30
CAWARTGELFF
>TRBD1|TRBV15
CATSRDRLGGVETQYF
>TRBD1|TRBV24-1
CATSDLHGFDRGSAGSEQYF
>TRBD1|TRBV15
CATSRVDREYQETQYF
>NA|TRBV15
CATAREALSGYTF
>NA|TRBV7-2
CASSLASVGELFF
>TRBD1|TRBV7-3
CASSLKTGSGFEQFF
>NA|TRBV19
CASSLGGVEAQHF
>NA|TRBV7-9
CASSLKGAGQPQHF
>NA|TRBV5-8
CASSLQGFSNQPQHF
>NA|TRBV7-2
CASSLDRRNSPLHF
>TRBD1|TRBV18
CASSPEDRGQVRYGYTF
>NA|TRBV30
CAWRTGRYNEQFF
>NA|TRBV18
CASSPARGNSPLHF
>NA|TRBV12-3/TRBV12-4
CASSFSSNQPQHF
>NA|TRBV7-9
CASGSSYEQYF
>TRBD2|TRBV28
CASSLWRGDSTDTQYF
>TRBD1|TRBV5-6
CASRHDRGNSPLHF
>TRBD1|TRBV7-2
CASSSTGAINEQFF
>NA|TRBV7-2
CASSYRGITDTQYF
>TRBD1|TRBV18
CASSPRQGPYGYTF
>TRBD2|TRBV27
CASRRTSLETQYF
>TRBD2|TRBV4-3
CASSQIKLAGGGTGELFF
>NA|TRBV3-1/TRBV3-2
CASSQDPTRVKRFTDTQYF
>NA|TRBV5-6
CASSLGLSGNTIYF